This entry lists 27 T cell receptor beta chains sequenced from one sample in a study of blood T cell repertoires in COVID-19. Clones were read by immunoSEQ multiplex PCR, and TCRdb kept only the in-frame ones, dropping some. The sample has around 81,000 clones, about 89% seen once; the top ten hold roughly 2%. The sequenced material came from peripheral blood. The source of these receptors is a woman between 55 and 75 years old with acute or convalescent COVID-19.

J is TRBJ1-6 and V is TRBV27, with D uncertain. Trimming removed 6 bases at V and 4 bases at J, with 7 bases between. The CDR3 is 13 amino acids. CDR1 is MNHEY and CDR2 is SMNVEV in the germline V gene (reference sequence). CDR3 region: CASRAGYNSPLHF. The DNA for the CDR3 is TGTGCCAGCAGAGCGGGTTATAATTCACCCCTCCACTTT.

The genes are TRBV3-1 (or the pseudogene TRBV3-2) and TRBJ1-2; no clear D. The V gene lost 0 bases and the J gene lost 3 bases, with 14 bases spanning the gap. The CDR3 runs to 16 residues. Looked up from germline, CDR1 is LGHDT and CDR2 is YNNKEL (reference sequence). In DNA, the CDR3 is TGTGCCAGCAGCCAAGATAGGAGGGTATGGGACTATGGCTACACCTTC. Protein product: CASSQDRRVWDYGYTF.

This chain's CDR3 is CAWSPIRGGLQPQHF. CDR3 coding DNA: TGTGCCTGGAGTCCGATCCGGGGGGGTCTTCAGCCCCAGCATTTT. The chain combines TRBV30 with TRBJ1-5; perhaps TRBD1 as D (5 bases). This CDR3 region has 15 residues. Germline CDR1 reads GTSNPN; CDR2 reads SVGIG (reference sequence). V was pared by 2 bases and J by 6 bases, with 17 bases between.

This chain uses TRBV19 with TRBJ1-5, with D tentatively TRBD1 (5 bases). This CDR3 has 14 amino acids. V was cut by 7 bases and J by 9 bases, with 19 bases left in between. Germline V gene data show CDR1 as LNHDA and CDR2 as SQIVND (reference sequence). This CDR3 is CASTTGTMMPPQHF. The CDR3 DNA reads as TGTGCCAGTACTACCGGGACTATGATGCCGCCCCAGCATTTT.

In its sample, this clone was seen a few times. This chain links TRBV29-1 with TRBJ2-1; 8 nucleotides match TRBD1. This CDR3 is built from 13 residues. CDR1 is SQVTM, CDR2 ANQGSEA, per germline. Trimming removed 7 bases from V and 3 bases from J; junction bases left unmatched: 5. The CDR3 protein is CSEWDRNYNEQFF. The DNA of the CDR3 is TGCAGCGAATGGGACAGGAACTACAATGAGCAGTTCTTC.

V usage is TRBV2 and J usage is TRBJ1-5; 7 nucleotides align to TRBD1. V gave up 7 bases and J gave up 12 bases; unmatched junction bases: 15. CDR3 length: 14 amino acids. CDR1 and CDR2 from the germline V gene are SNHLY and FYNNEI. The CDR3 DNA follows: TGTGCCAGCAATCAGGGGGAACAGCACGGGAGCCAGCATTTT. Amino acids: CASNQGEQHGSQHF.

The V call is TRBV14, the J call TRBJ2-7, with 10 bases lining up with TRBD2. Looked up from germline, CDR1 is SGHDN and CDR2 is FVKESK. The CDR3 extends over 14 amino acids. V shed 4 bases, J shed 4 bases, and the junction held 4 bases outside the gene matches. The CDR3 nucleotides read TGTGCCAGCAGCCTAGCGGGAGGTTATTACGAGCAGTACTTC. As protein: CASSLAGGYYEQYF.

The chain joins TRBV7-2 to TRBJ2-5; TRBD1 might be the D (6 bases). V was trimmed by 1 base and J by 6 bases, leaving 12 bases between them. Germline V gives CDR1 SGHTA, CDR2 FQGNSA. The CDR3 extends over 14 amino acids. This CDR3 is CASSLDAGAKTQYF. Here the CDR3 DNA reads TGTGCCAGCAGCTTAGATGCAGGGGCAAAGACCCAGTACTTC.

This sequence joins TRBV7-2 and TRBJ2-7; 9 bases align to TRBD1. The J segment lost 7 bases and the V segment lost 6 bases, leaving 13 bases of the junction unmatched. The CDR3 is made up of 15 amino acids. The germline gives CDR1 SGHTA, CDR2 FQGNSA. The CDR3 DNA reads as TGTGCCAGCAGATCAAGGACAGGGGTTTCCGTGGAGCAGTACTTC. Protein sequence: CASRSRTGVSVEQYF.

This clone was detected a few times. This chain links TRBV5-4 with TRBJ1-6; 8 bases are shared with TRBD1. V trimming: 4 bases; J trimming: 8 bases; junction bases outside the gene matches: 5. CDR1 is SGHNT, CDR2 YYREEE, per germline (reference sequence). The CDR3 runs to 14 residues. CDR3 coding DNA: TGTGCCAGCAGCACGGGACAGGCGTATTCACCCCTCCACTTT. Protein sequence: CASSTGQAYSPLHF.

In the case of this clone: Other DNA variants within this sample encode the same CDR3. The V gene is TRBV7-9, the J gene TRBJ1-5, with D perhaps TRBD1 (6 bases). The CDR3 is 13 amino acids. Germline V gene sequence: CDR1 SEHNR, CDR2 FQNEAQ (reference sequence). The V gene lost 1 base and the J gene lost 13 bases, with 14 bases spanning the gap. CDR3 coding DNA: TGTGCCAGCAGCTTAGAAAAGACCGACAGGCAGCATTTT. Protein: CASSLEKTDRQHF.

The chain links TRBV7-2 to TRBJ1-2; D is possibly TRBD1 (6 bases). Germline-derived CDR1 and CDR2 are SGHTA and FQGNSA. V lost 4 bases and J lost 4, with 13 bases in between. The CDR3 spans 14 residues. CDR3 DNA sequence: TGTGCCAGCAGCTCAGACAGGATGGCCTATGGCTACACCTTC. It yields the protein CASSSDRMAYGYTF.

In nucleotides, the CDR3 is TGTGCCGCCAGAACCTCGGGTAATTCACCCCTCCACTTT. Translated: CAARTSGNSPLHF. The J gene is TRBJ1-6, the V gene TRBV10-3; D gene uncertain. Trimming removed 11 bases from V and 6 bases from J, with 14 bases in between. Germline CDR1 ENHRY, CDR2 SYGVKD. The CDR3 totals 13 residues.

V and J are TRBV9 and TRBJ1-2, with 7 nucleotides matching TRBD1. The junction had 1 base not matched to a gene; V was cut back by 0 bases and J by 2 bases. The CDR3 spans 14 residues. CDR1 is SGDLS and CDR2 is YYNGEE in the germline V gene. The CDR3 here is CASSVAQGNYGYTF. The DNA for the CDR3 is TGTGCCAGCAGCGTAGCACAGGGGAACTATGGCTACACCTTC.

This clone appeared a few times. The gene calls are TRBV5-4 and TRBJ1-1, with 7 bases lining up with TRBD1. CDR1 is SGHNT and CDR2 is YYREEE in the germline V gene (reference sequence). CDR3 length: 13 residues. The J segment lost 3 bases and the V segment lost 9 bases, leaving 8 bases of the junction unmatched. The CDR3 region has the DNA TGTGCCAATCACAGGGGATTGGACACTGAAGCTTTCTTT. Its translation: CANHRGLDTEAFF. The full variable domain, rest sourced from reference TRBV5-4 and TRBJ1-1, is ETGVTQSPTHLIKTRGQQVTLRCSSQSGHNTVSWYQQALGQGPQFIFQYYREEENGRGNFPPRFSGLQFPNYSSELNVNALELDDSALYLCANHRGLDTEAFFGQGTRLTVV.

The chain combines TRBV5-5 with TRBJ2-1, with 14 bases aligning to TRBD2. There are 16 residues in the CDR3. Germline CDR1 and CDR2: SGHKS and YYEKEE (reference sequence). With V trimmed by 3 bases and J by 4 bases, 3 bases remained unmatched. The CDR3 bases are TGTGCCAGCAGCTGGACTAGCGGGGGGTATTACAATGAGCAGTTCTTC. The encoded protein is CASSWTSGGYYNEQFF.

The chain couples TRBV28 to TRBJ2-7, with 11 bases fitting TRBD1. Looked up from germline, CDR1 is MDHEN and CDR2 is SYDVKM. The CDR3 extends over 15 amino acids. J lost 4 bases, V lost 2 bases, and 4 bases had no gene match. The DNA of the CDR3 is TGTGCCAGCAGTTTAAGGGGACAGGGGGGGTACGAGCAGTACTTC. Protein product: CASSLRGQGGYEQYF.

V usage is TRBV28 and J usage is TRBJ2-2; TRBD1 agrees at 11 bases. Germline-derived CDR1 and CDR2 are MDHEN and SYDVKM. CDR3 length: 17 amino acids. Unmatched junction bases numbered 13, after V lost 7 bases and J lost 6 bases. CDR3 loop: CASTSSTAGQGAGELFF. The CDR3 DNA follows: TGTGCCAGCACCTCCAGCACGGCGGGACAGGGGGCCGGGGAGCTGTTTTTT.

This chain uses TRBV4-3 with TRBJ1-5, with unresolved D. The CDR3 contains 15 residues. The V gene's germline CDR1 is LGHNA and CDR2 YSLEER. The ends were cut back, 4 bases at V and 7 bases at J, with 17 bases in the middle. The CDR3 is CASSPVAGSRQPQHF. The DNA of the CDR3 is TGCGCCAGCAGCCCCGTGGCGGGGAGCAGGCAGCCCCAGCATTTT.

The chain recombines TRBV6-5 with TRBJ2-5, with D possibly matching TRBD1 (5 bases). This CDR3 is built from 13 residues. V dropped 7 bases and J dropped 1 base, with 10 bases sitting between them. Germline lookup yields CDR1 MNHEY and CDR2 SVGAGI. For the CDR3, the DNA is TGTGCCAGCACTGGACAAACCCAAGAGACCCAGTACTTC. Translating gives CASTGQTQETQYF.

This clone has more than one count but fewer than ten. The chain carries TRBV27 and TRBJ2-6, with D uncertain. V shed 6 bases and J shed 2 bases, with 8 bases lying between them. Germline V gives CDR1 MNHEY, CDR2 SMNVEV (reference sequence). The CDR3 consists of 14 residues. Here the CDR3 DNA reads TGTGCCAGCAGCCAGGCAACTGGGGCCAACGTCCTGACTTTC. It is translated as CASSQATGANVLTF.

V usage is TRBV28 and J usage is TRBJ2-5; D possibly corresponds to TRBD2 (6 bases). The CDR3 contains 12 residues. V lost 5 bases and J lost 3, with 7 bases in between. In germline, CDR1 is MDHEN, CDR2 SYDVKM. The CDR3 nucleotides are TGTGCCAGCAGTGAGCGGGAAGAGACCCAGTACTTC. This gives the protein CASSEREETQYF.

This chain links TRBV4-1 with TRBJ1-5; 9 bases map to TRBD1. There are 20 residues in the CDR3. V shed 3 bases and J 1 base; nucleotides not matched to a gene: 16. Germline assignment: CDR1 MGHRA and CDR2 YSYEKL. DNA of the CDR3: TGCGCCAGCAGCCAGGCCGGGACAGGGACCCGACTCCTCAGCAATCAGCCCCAGCATTTT. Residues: CASSQAGTGTRLLSNQPQHF.

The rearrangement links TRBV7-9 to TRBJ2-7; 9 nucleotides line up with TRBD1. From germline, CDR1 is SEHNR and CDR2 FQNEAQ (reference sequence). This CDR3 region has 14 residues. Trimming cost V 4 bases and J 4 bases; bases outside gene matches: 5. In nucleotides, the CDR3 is TGTGCCAGCAGCTCCGACAGGGGGGTTTACGAGCAGTACTTC. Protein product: CASSSDRGVYEQYF.

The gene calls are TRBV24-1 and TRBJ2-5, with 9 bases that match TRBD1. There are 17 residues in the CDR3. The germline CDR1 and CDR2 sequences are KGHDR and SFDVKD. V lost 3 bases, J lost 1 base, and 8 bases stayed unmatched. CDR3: CATSDPPGQGVQETQYF. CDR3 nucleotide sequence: TGTGCCACCAGTGATCCCCCGGGACAGGGCGTCCAAGAGACCCAGTACTTC.

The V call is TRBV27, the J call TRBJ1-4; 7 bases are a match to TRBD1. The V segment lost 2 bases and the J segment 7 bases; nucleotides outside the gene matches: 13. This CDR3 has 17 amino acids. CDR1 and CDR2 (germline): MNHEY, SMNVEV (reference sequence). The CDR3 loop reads CASSLVVGGGIGEKLFF. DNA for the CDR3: TGTGCCAGCAGTTTAGTCGTTGGAGGGGGCATCGGTGAAAAACTGTTTTTT.

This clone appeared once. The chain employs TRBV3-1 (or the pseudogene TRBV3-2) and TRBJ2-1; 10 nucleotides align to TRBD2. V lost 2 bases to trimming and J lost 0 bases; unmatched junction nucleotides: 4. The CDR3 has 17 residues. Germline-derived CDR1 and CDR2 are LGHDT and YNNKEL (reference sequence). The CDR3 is CASSQPSGSDSYNEQFF. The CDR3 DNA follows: TGTGCCAGCAGCCAACCTAGCGGGAGCGACTCCTACAATGAGCAGTTCTTC.